This T cell receptor (beta chain) was observed in a study of Ad26.COV2.S vaccination and SARS-CoV-2 variants. Across the study: Administration of Ad26.COV2.S was intramuscular, either once or twice 56 days apart.

The study's findings and limits: It was reported that spike-specific CD8+ and CD4+ T cell responses were substantially broad after vaccination.

Treatment specified: around 19 received Ad26.COV2.S at low or high dose, single or two shots; five or six received placebo; per-sample allocation not given. The samples date from day 63 after the first vaccine or placebo injection. About this clone itself: As yet, its antigen is unknown.

The repertoire was sequenced with immunoSEQ multiplex PCR; TCRdb's copy has only in-frame clones and lacks some. The sample holds around 400,000 clones, 80% to 90% seen once. The CDR3 loop spans 17 amino acids. Germline V CDR1 and CDR2: LGHNA, YSLEER. The germline V and J ends were trimmed by 3 bases and 2 bases, with 14 bases remaining between them. The material was peripheral blood, obtained in a trial of Ad26.COV2.S vaccine versus placebo. The sequence was collected from a person between 18 and 60 years old who received the Ad26.COV2.S COVID-19 vaccine or a placebo. The V and J genes are TRBV4-3 and TRBJ2-6, with D perhaps matching TRBD1 or TRBD2 (5 bases each). The CDR3 sequence is CASSHRGRGTGANVLTF. CDR3 coding DNA: TGCGCCAGCAGCCATAGGGGACGAGGAACTGGGGCCAACGTCCTGACTTTC.